The rows below give T cell receptor beta chains drawn from one sample of a study of T cells in Graves' hyperthyroidism and ophthalmopathy. From the multiplex PCR reads, TCRdb called clonotypes with MiXCR, one entry per CDR3 protein. Of roughly 500,000 distinct CDR3 sequences in the sample, approximately 14% are singletons; the top ten hold 5.8%. Material: blood. The receptor source for this set is a woman aged 25 to 39 with Graves' hyperthyroidism that later progressed to Graves' ophthalmopathy. The CDR3 runs from the conserved cysteine through the conserved F or W. Clone size, where shown, is once, few, many, or a class for clones that have expanded.

size: many
J: TRBJ2-5
V: TRBV28
CDR3: CASHGSSWGEALDF

size: .
J: TRBJ2-3
V: TRBV6-1
CDR3: CASSNRAPDTQYF

size: many
J: TRBJ2-5
V: TRBV28
CDR3: CASSFSKETQYF

size: many
J: TRBJ1-1
V: TRBV7-9
CDR3: CAGTVNTEAFF

size: few
J: TRBJ2-5
V: TRBV29-1
CDR3: CSVGGWASGGTQYF

size: .
J: TRBJ2-7
V: TRBV19
CDR3: CASSIDLSGAGGTYEQYF

size: many
J: TRBJ2-1
V: TRBV30
CDR3: CAWSRGLAHEQFF

size: many
J: TRBJ2-2
V: TRBV12-3/TRBV12-4
CDR3: CASTRGAGEDVGELFF

size: many
J: TRBJ1-1
V: TRBV28
CDR3: CASSFASWDLNTEAFF

size: many
J: TRBJ2-7
V: TRBV6-1
CDR3: CAIFGAGEGYEQYF

size: many
J: TRBJ1-6
V: TRBV20-1
CDR3: CSVAGASERSPLHF

size: .
J: TRBJ2-7
V: TRBV9
CDR3: CASSPGSGTGDYEQYF

size: many
J: TRBJ2-7
V: TRBV6-2/TRBV6-3
CDR3: CASSYSHYEQYF

size: .
J: TRBJ2-5
V: TRBV6-5
CDR3: CASSSRVPETQYF

size: few
J: TRBJ2-2
V: TRBV9
CDR3: CASSDTPSHGELFF